These 24 T cell receptor beta chains originate from one sample sequenced in a study of T cell responses to AZD1222 COVID-19 vaccine. Libraries were prepared by immunoSEQ multiplex PCR; TCRdb keeps only in-frame clonotypes and omits some of them. The data contain under 200,000 clones, 94% of them seen just once; the ten biggest clones take up approximately 0.6%. Material: peripheral blood, obtained on day 0 of AZD1222 vaccination. Receptors originate from an adult in good health.

This clone turned up a few times. V is TRBV9 and J is TRBJ2-7, with 11 bases fitting TRBD1. Germline V gene sequence: CDR1 SGDLS, CDR2 YYNGEE. The CDR3 runs to 14 residues. The V gene end was trimmed by 4 bases and the J gene end by 5 bases; junction bases not matched to a gene: 5. The CDR3 region has the DNA TGTGCCAGCAGCTACGGGACAGGGGGAGACGAGCAGTACTTC. Translated, it gives CASSYGTGGDEQYF.

V is TRBV5-1 and J is TRBJ2-1; TRBD2 might be the D (7 bases). The V gene's germline CDR1 is SGHRS and CDR2 YFSETQ. V gave up 4 bases and J gave up 5 bases, with 19 bases separating them. There are 16 residues in the CDR3. The CDR3: CASSPKGGGKDNEQFF. The CDR3 DNA follows: TGCGCCAGCAGCCCAAAGGGAGGGGGTAAGGACAATGAGCAGTTCTTC.

In its sample, this clone was seen once. The V and J genes are TRBV2 and TRBJ1-4; D gene ambiguous. The CDR3 spans 14 residues. Looked up from germline, CDR1 is SNHLY and CDR2 is FYNNEI. With 8 bases removed from V and 5 bases from J, the gap between germline ends came to 15 bases. CDR3 DNA sequence: TGTGCCAGCCGGTTTGGGCGGTCAAATGAAAAACTGTTTTTT. It specifies CASRFGRSNEKLFF.

The chain couples TRBV7-2 to TRBJ2-1; 9 nucleotides agree with TRBD2. V lost 5 bases, J lost 2 bases, and 4 bases stayed unmatched. Germline CDR1 reads SGHTA; CDR2 reads FQGNSA. The CDR3 runs to 15 residues. The CDR3 spells CASSATSGPYNEQFF. The CDR3 DNA reads as TGTGCCAGCAGCGCGACTAGCGGACCCTACAATGAGCAGTTCTTC.

This chain joins TRBV5-5 and TRBJ2-2; no clear D gene. This CDR3 contains 12 residues. Between the trimmed V and J ends, which lost 5 bases and 6 bases, there was a span of 8 bases. Germline-derived CDR1 and CDR2 are SGHKS and YYEKEE (reference sequence). CDR3 DNA sequence: TGTGCCAGCAGGGGGTACTCCGGGGAGCTGTTTTTT. Its protein is CASRGYSGELFF.

V is TRBV19 and J is TRBJ1-2, with 7 bases identical to TRBD1. The V gene end was trimmed by 4 bases and the J gene end by 1 base; junction bases not matched to a gene: 12. Germline V gene lookup returns CDR1 LNHDA and CDR2 SQIVND (reference sequence). The CDR3 extends over 17 amino acids. This CDR3 is CASSTLPGQSFNYGYTF. CDR3 DNA: TGTGCCAGTAGTACTCTCCCGGGACAGAGTTTTAACTATGGCTACACCTTC.

The chain is built from TRBV4-1 and TRBJ2-4; 8 bases are shared with TRBD1. Per germline, CDR1 MGHRA and CDR2 YSYEKL. CDR3 size: 16 residues. The J segment lost 3 bases and the V segment lost 1 base, leaving 5 bases of the junction unmatched. CDR3 sequence (DNA): TGCGCCAGCAGCCAAGGGGGACAGGTCGGCAAAAACATTCAGTACTTC. Encoded protein: CASSQGGQVGKNIQYF.

The rearrangement uses TRBV4-1 and TRBJ2-1, with TRBD2 matching over 10 bases. Germline assignment: CDR1 MGHRA and CDR2 YSYEKL. J gave up 7 bases and V 5 bases, and 8 bases lay outside the gene matches. CDR3 length: 15 amino acids. The DNA for the CDR3 is TGCGCCAGCAGCGATACTAGCGGGGAGGGTAATGAGCAGTTCTTC. Translating it yields CASSDTSGEGNEQFF.

The V and J genes are TRBV19 and TRBJ1-1; maybe TRBD1 (5 bases). Germline V lookup: CDR1 LNHDA, CDR2 SQIVND (reference sequence). Trimming pared 0 bases from V and 5 bases from J, leaving 13 bases between. This CDR3 spans 15 amino acids. DNA for the CDR3: TGTGCCAGTAGTATAGATCGGGGGTTATGGACTGAAGCTTTCTTT. It yields the protein CASSIDRGLWTEAFF.

V gene TRBV7-9 combines with J gene TRBJ1-1; D might be TRBD1 (5 bases). Trimming stripped 4 bases from V and 11 bases from J, with 17 bases between. This CDR3 comprises 13 residues. Germline lookup yields CDR1 SEHNR and CDR2 FQNEAQ (reference sequence). For the CDR3, the DNA is TGTGCCAGCAGCTGGGGGAGGACATTAAACGCTTTCTTT. Translation gives CASSWGRTLNAFF.

V and J are TRBV4-1 and TRBJ2-7; D gene ambiguous. Deletions cut 2 bases from V and 0 bases from J, with 14 bases between. CDR3 length: 16 residues. The germline gives CDR1 MGHRA, CDR2 YSYEKL. CDR3 region: CASSQPGKELSYEQYF. In nucleotides, the CDR3 is TGCGCCAGCAGCCAACCTGGGAAGGAACTCTCCTACGAGCAGTACTTC.

J is TRBJ2-2 and V is TRBV11-2; either TRBD1 or TRBD2 may fit D (6 bases each). The CDR3 contains 18 residues. Trimming cost V 1 base and J 7 bases, with 22 bases left between them. Germline loops: CDR1 SGHAT, CDR2 FQNNGV. The CDR3 DNA sequence: TGTGCCAGCAGCTTAGCTGGGGGGCCTTTGGTGGTCGGCGGGGAGCTGTTTTTT. It translates to CASSLAGGPLVVGGELFF.

Regarding this clone: Other DNA sequences of this sample code for an identical CDR3. This chain uses TRBV7-9 with TRBJ1-2; D is undetermined. Trimming removed 1 base from V and 4 bases from J, with 7 bases in between. The CDR3 consists of 13 residues. Germline V lookup: CDR1 SEHNR, CDR2 FQNEAQ (reference sequence). DNA for the CDR3: TGTGCCAGCAGCTTAGAGGGAGCCTATGGCTACACCTTC. Protein sequence: CASSLEGAYGYTF.

V gene TRBV5-5 combines with J gene TRBJ1-2, with 8 bases lining up with TRBD1. Germline CDR1 reads SGHKS; CDR2 reads YYEKEE (reference sequence). V dropped 0 bases and J dropped 8; count of bases not matched to a gene: 6. This CDR3 is 14 amino acids long. The CDR3 region is CASSLGWTGFGYTF. CDR3 DNA: TGTGCCAGCAGCTTGGGCTGGACAGGGTTCGGCTACACCTTC.

This CDR3 reads CASSQRTATSGNTIYF. DNA for the CDR3: TGCGCCAGCAGCCAACGGACAGCAACCTCTGGAAACACCATATATTTT. This sequence joins TRBV4-1 and TRBJ1-3; maybe TRBD1 (6 bases). Germline V lookup: CDR1 MGHRA, CDR2 YSYEKL. This CDR3 comprises 16 residues. V was pared by 2 bases and J by 0 bases, with 11 bases between.

The gene calls are TRBV4-1 and TRBJ1-2, with D hard to call. Looked up from germline, CDR1 is MGHRA and CDR2 is YSYEKL. This CDR3 is 13 amino acids long. Deletions cut 1 base from V and 7 bases from J, with 10 bases between. CDR3 DNA sequence: TGCGCCAGCAGCCAAGTTATTGGGCGTGGCTACACCTTC. It encodes CASSQVIGRGYTF.

The gene calls are TRBV6-1 and TRBJ2-3; 7 bases match TRBD2. V lost 1 base, J lost 2 bases, and 6 bases stayed unmatched. Germline CDR1 is MNHNS and CDR2 is SASEGT. The CDR3 is 16 residues long. The CDR3 DNA reads as TGTGCCAGCAGTGAAGGGGGGGGAGGGTACACAGATACGCAGTATTTT. This encodes CASSEGGGGYTDTQYF.

The chain carries TRBV9 and TRBJ1-5; TRBD1 aligns across 7 bases. Losses at the gene ends were 3 bases for V and 1 base for J; bases not matched to a gene: 1. This CDR3 has 14 residues. Germline lookup yields CDR1 SGDLS and CDR2 YYNGEE. CDR3 in DNA: TGTGCCAGCAGCGAGGGGGCCAGCAATCAGCCCCAGCATTTT. It specifies CASSEGASNQPQHF.

The chain employs TRBV3-1 (or the pseudogene TRBV3-2) and TRBJ2-1; weak D call: TRBD1 (6 bases). V was pared by 2 bases and J by 6 bases, with 20 bases between. Germline CDR1 is LGHDT and CDR2 is YNNKEL (reference sequence). The CDR3 totals 17 residues. The CDR3 region is CASSQRGSDSGTNEQFF. Written as DNA, the CDR3 is TGTGCCAGCAGCCAAAGGGGGAGCGACTCCGGGACCAATGAGCAGTTCTTC.

This chain connects TRBV25-1 to TRBJ2-1, with D perhaps matching TRBD2 (5 bases). From germline, CDR1 is MGHDK and CDR2 SYGVNS. V was cut by 6 bases and J by 0 bases, with 9 bases left in between. The CDR3 has 14 residues. The CDR3 region is CASSRGPSYNEQFF. In nucleotides, the CDR3 is TGTGCCAGCAGCCGGGGTCCCTCCTACAATGAGCAGTTCTTC.

V and J are TRBV6-5 and TRBJ2-1, with 7 bases aligning to TRBD2. CDR1 MNHEY and CDR2 SVGAGI come from the germline V gene. This CDR3 is 12 amino acids long. Germline trimming cut 5 bases from V and 9 bases from J; bases unmatched to any gene: 4. In DNA, the CDR3 is TGTGCCAGCAGTACCGGGACTACTGAGCAGTTCTTC. It translates to CASSTGTTEQFF.

The CDR3 DNA follows: TGTGCCAGCAGTTCACTGACAGGGGAGCGTCAGCCCCAGCATTTT. Its translation: CASSSLTGERQPQHF. J is TRBJ1-5 and V is TRBV28, with 8 positions matching TRBD1. Germline trimming cut 4 bases from V and 6 bases from J; bases unmatched to any gene: 8. The V gene's germline CDR1 is MDHEN and CDR2 SYDVKM. CDR3 length equals 15 residues.

This sequence joins TRBV11-3 and TRBJ2-3; D call uncertain. The V and J ends lost 1 base and 1 base respectively, with 3 bases between them. CDR3 length equals 13 residues. CDR1 SGHNT and CDR2 YENEEA come from the germline V gene. The CDR3 spells CASSLGGTDTQYF. The DNA of the CDR3 is TGTGCCAGCAGCTTAGGGGGCACAGATACGCAGTATTTT.

The genes are TRBV30 and TRBJ2-7; D is undetermined. The CDR3 covers 11 residues. V shed 2 bases and J shed 3 bases, with 5 bases lying between them. Germline V gene data show CDR1 as GTSNPN and CDR2 as SVGIG (reference sequence). The CDR3 reads CAWSYGYEQYF. CDR3 DNA sequence: TGTGCCTGGAGTTACGGCTACGAGCAGTACTTC.